This entry lists 14 T cell receptor beta chains sequenced from one sample in a study of STAT5B mutations in CD4+ large granular lymphocyte leukemia. Only in-frame clones appear in the TCRdb table, and some are missing; sequencing was by immunoSEQ multiplex PCR. Of 25,000 to 35,000 clones in the sample, roughly 80% are singletons; the top ten hold approximately 6.2%. Source material: CD4+ T cells from blood buffy coats. Source of these receptors: a human donor in good health.

V gene TRBV5-1 combines with J gene TRBJ1-3; D is unclear. Trimming left V 4 bases short and J 0 bases short, with 5 bases between. The CDR3 has 13 amino acids. Germline V lookup: CDR1 SGHRS, CDR2 YFSETQ. The CDR3 loop reads CASSPNSGNTIYF. CDR3 bases: TGCGCCAGCAGCCCTAACTCTGGAAACACCATATATTTT.

J is TRBJ1-1 and V is TRBV28, with D possibly being TRBD1 (5 bases). CDR1 and CDR2 (germline): MDHEN, SYDVKM. V lost 4 bases to trimming and J lost 4 bases, with 16 bases between them. The CDR3 covers 15 residues. In DNA form, the CDR3 reads TGTGCCAGCAGTTCACCTAGGGGCTCGGGCACTGAAGCTTTCTTT. It codes for CASSSPRGSGTEAFF.

The chain recombines TRBV14 with TRBJ1-2, with 9 bases that match TRBD1. The length of the CDR3 is 13 residues. The germline CDR1 and CDR2 sequences are SGHDN and FVKESK. V trimming: 4 bases; J trimming: 8 bases; junction bases outside the gene matches: 5. The CDR3 is CASSLGTGQGYTF. DNA of the CDR3: TGTGCCAGCAGCCTCGGGACAGGGCAAGGCTACACCTTC. The variable domain in full, with the rest retrieved from reference TRBV14 and TRBJ1-2, is EAGVTQFPSHSVIEKGQTVTLRCDPISGHDNLYWYRRVMGKEIKFLLHFVKESKQDESGMPNNRFLAERTGGTYSTLKVQPAELEDSGVYFCASSLGTGQGYTFGSGTRLTVV.

V gene TRBV11-2 combines with J gene TRBJ2-7; D not certain. Trimming took 6 bases from V and 3 from J, leaving 6 bases between them. The CDR3 totals 11 residues. Germline CDR1 SGHAT, CDR2 FQNNGV. The CDR3 DNA is TGTGCCAGCAGTTTTAGCTACGAGCAGTACTTC. It specifies CASSFSYEQYF. Full variable domain (rest looked up from reference TRBV11-2 and TRBJ2-7): EAGVAQSPRYKIIEKRQSVAFWCNPISGHATLYWYQQILGQGPKLLIQFQNNGVVDDSQLPKDRFSAERLKGVDSTLKIQPAKLEDSAVYLCASSFSYEQYFGPGTRLTVT.

This clone was detected once. The chain is built from TRBV11-1 and TRBJ1-4, with TRBD1 as a possible D gene (5 bases). Germline V CDR1 and CDR2: SGHAT, FQDESV (reference sequence). This CDR3 has 15 amino acids. The V and J ends lost 7 bases and 3 bases respectively, with 15 bases between them. The CDR3 nucleotides read TGTGCCAGCACCCCGACGGTGGGGGCTAATGAAAAACTGTTTTTT. Protein: CASTPTVGANEKLFF.

The chain recombines TRBV6-1 with TRBJ2-4; D is possibly TRBD2 (7 bases). With 7 bases removed from V and 6 bases from J, the gap between germline ends came to 16 bases. Germline loops: CDR1 MNHNS, CDR2 SASEGT. CDR3 length: 14 amino acids. The CDR3 DNA reads TGTGCCAGCACCCCCGAAGGGGGGGCAAACATTCAGTACTTC. Translation: CASTPEGGANIQYF.

This clone was recorded a few times. This chain uses TRBV7-2 with TRBJ2-1; D is ambiguous. Trimming stripped 5 bases from V and 2 bases from J, with 4 bases between. In germline, CDR1 is SGHTA, CDR2 FQGNSA. The CDR3 runs 12 residues. The CDR3 here is CASSRTYNEQFF. CDR3 nucleotides: TGTGCCAGCAGCCGCACCTACAATGAGCAGTTCTTC.

This rearrangement joins TRBV7-8 to TRBJ2-3; D unresolved. CDR3 length: 15 amino acids. The V end lost 1 base, the J end lost 2 bases, and 10 bases lay between the germline ends. From germline, CDR1 is SGHVS and CDR2 FQNEAQ. CDR3 nucleotide sequence: TGTGCCAGCAGCTTAGTCGGCCGGAACACAGATACGCAGTATTTT. It codes for CASSLVGRNTDTQYF.

This clone was counted a few times. This sequence joins TRBV6-5 and TRBJ1-1; D is possibly TRBD1 (5 bases). Trimming left V 0 bases short and J 0 bases short, with 8 bases between. From germline, CDR1 is MNHEY and CDR2 SVGAGI. The CDR3 covers 15 residues. The CDR3 loop is CASSYSTVMNTEAFF. The CDR3 nucleotides read TGTGCCAGCAGTTACTCGACAGTCATGAACACTGAAGCTTTCTTT.

The rearrangement links TRBV6-4 to TRBJ1-6, with D unresolved. CDR1 is MRHNA, CDR2 SNTAGT, per germline. Trimming cost V 3 bases and J 3 bases, with 9 bases left between them. This CDR3 has 15 amino acids. Here the CDR3 DNA reads TGTGCCAGCAGTGAAGGGCAGAGCTATAATTCACCCCTCCACTTT. It is translated as CASSEGQSYNSPLHF.

The chain recombines TRBV19 with TRBJ2-1, with 8 positions matching TRBD1. CDR3 length: 14 amino acids. V was pared by 7 bases and J by 7 bases, with 9 bases of the junction left unmatched. Germline values: CDR1 LNHDA, CDR2 SQIVND (reference sequence). The CDR3 DNA reads TGTGCCAGTAACAGGGGGTTTAGGGAGAATGAGCAGTTCTTC. This gives the protein CASNRGFRENEQFF.

The rearrangement uses TRBV7-8 and TRBJ2-1; 7 nucleotides match TRBD2. This CDR3 comprises 15 residues. J gave up 1 base and V 7 bases, and 7 bases lay outside the gene matches. Per germline, CDR1 SGHVS and CDR2 FQNEAQ. The CDR3 protein is CASTASGASYNEQFF. In DNA, the CDR3 is TGTGCCAGCACCGCAAGCGGGGCTTCCTACAATGAGCAGTTCTTC.

The chain employs TRBV11-2 and TRBJ1-2; D is unresolved. The germline gives CDR1 SGHAT, CDR2 FQNNGV. This CDR3 has 15 residues. Trimming took off 5 bases at V and 5 bases at J, with 18 bases between the two ends. As DNA, the CDR3 is TGTGCCAGCAGCGAACCGACATATGGGTCTTATGGCTACACCTTC. Protein: CASSEPTYGSYGYTF.

The chain joins TRBV18 to TRBJ2-5; the D is unclear. Germline CDR1 KGHSH, CDR2 LQKENI. Trimming took off 5 bases at V and 9 bases at J, with 13 bases between the two ends. This CDR3 region has 12 residues. Here the CDR3 DNA reads TGTGCCAGCTCAGGACGGGTTAAGGCCCAGTACTTC. It specifies CASSGRVKAQYF. The full variable domain, completed using reference TRBV18 and TRBJ2-5, is NAGVMQNPRHLVRRRGQEARLRCSPMKGHSHVYWYRQLPEEGLKFMVYLQKENIIDESGMPKERFSAEFPKEGPSILRIQQVVRGDSAAYFCASSGRVKAQYFGPGTRLLVL.